The 5 T cell receptor beta chains listed next were all sequenced from one sample in a study of blood T cells in healthy people across ages. Combining a sample-barcoded 5' primer with a J-beta primer mix, a second PCR ran for about 6 to 11 cycles. TCRdb re-called the 5' RACE reads with MiXCR, one entry per CDR3 protein. The sample records some 1,800,000 distinct CDR3 sequences, roughly two fifths being singletons. Sequencing input: blood. The receptors come from a human donor in good health.

The chain carries TRBV12-3 or TRBV12-4 and TRBJ2-5; D unresolved. The closer fit of TRBJ2-1 to the DNA end suggests the J call may be wrong. The CDR3 extends over 11 amino acids. The CDR3 coding sequence is TGTGCCAGCAGTTTATCAGAGACCCAGTTCTTC. Translation gives CASSLSETQFF.

This clonotype came up a few times. The chain recombines TRBV29-1 with TRBJ1-2; TRBD1 matches at 7 bases. Germline CDR1 and CDR2: SQVTM and ANQGSEA. The CDR3 has 13 amino acids. The V and J ends lost 6 bases and 3 bases, in that order; junction bases with no gene match: 7. The CDR3 spells CSVKTGLDYGYTF. In DNA form, the CDR3 reads TGCAGCGTCAAGACAGGGTTGGACTATGGCTACACCTTC.

This clonotype was recorded a few times. The chain combines TRBV7-8 with TRBJ1-5, with D unclear. V was clipped by 3 bases and J by 3 bases, with 3 bases between them. CDR3 length: 12 amino acids. The germline V gene has CDR1 SGHVS and CDR2 FQNEAQ. The CDR3 protein is CASSFFNQPQHF. CDR3 nucleotides: TGTGCCAGCAGCTTTTTCAATCAGCCCCAGCATTTT.

The chain employs TRBV5-1 and TRBJ2-7; D not certain. The V end lost 3 bases, the J end lost 2 bases, and 12 bases lay between the germline ends. Per germline, CDR1 SGHRS and CDR2 YFSETQ. This CDR3 has 14 residues. CDR3: CASSSAITAYEQYF. CDR3 nucleotides: TGCGCCAGCAGCTCTGCGATTACTGCCTACGAGCAGTACTTC.

The chain joins TRBV7-2 to TRBJ1-6; D uncertain. The germline CDR1 and CDR2 sequences are SGHTA and FQGNSA. The V end was cut by 4 bases, the J end by 5 bases, with 9 bases between. CDR3 length: 14 residues. In nucleotides, the CDR3 is TGTGCCAGCAGCTCCCGACGTAATAATTCACCCCTCCACTTT. Protein: CASSSRRNNSPLHF.